There are a few counts of the clone carrying this T cell receptor beta chain. Its specificity is unknown. Germline and junction disagree at one end, which may indicate a read error. This entry is derived from a study of read filtering for tumor transcriptome and immune sequencing. Study background: Patients were approximately 17 male and around 15 female, mean age 65.9 years, range about 47 to 80. Per sample, TCR-region reads ranged about 4.05 to 11 million by IR-seq, about 80 to 1,400 by RNA-seq. Study-wide results and limits: About four fifths of IR-seq clonotypes had a single read, yet these held 3% to 4% of reads.

From about 0.4 ug of RNA, a library with molecular barcoded alpha/delta and beta/gamma adaptors was made. One entry per CDR3 protein results from TCRdb running MiXCR on the reads. The sample holds 100,000 to 150,000 distinct CDR3 sequences, 10% to 15% seen once. At the time of active disease, bone marrow was collected from every patient. This CDR3 comprises 15 residues. Germline V gene data show CDR1 as WNHNN and CDR2 as SYGVQD (reference sequence). The sequencing input was a population of CD138-negative cells sorted from bone marrow. This clonotype originated in a donor at least 40 years old with multiple myeloma. This chain joins TRBV10-1 and TRBJ2-1; 11 bases are a match to TRBD1. The CDR3 DNA is TGCGCCAGCAGTGATGGGACAGGGGGTTACAATGGGCAGTTCTTC. As protein: CASSDGTGGYNGQFF.